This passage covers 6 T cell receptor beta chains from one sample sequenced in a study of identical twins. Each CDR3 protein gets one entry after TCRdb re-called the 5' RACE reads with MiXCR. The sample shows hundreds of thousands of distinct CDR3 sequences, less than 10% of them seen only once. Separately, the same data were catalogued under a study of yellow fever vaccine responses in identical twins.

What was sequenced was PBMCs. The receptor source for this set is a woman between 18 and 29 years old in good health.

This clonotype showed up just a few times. The CDR3: CASSVPGTNTGELFF. In DNA form, the CDR3 reads TGTGCCAGCAGCGTACCCGGCACGAACACCGGGGAGCTGTTTTTT. The chain employs TRBV9 and TRBJ2-2; D gene unclear. CDR1 and CDR2 (germline): SGDLS, YYNGEE. The CDR3 spans 15 residues. Trimming pared 1 base from V and 0 bases from J, leaving 7 bases between.

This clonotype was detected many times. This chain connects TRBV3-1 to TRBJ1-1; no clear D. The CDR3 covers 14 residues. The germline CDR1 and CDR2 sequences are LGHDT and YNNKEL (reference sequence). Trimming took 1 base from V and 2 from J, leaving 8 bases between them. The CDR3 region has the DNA TGTGCCAGCAGCCAAGCCGGGGTAAACACTGAAGCTTTCTTT. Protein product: CASSQAGVNTEAFF.

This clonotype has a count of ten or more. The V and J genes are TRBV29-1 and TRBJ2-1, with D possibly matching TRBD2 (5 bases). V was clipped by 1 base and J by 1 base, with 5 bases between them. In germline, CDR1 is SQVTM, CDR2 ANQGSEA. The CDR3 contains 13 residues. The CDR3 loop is CSVEVASYNEQFF. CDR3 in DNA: TGCAGCGTTGAAGTAGCGTCCTACAATGAGCAGTTCTTC.

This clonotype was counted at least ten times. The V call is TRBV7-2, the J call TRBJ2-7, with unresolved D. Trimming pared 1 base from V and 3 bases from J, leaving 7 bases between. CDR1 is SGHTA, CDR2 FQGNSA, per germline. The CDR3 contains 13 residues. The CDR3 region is CASSLEHNYEQYF. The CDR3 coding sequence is TGTGCCAGCAGCTTAGAGCACAACTACGAGCAGTACTTC.

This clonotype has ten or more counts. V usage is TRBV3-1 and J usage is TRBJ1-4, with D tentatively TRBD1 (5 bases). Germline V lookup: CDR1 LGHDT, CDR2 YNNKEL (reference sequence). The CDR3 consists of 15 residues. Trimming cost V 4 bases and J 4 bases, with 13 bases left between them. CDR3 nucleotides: TGTGCCAGCAGCCTTACGGGACGGCTTAATGAAAAACTGTTTTTT. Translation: CASSLTGRLNEKLFF.

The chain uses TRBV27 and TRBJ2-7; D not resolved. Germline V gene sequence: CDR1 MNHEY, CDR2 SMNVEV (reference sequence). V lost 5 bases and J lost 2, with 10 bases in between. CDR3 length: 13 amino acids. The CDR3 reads CASSPSLPYEQYF. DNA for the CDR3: TGTGCCAGCAGTCCCTCCCTCCCCTACGAGCAGTACTTC.